This T cell receptor (beta chain) comes out of a study of monozygotic twins with inflammatory bowel disease. The quantity of total RNA per TCR library was 3500 ng. Eight cDNA synthesis reactions were run for every sample. Two nested PCRs, run for approximately 17 and 9 cycles, were applied to TCRalpha and TCRbeta cDNA. One entry per CDR3 protein, without DNA, is what TCRdb gives after re-calling the 5' RACE reads. Here the sample table reports approximately 400,000 distinct CDR3 sequences. This CDR3 spans 12 amino acids. Germline CDR1 and CDR2: MDHEN and SYDVKM. The draw for each donor consisted of a single 2.5 ml blood sample.

The chain combines TRBV28 with TRBJ1-4; TCRdb's D call of TRBD1 is untestable without DNA. The sequenced sample was blood. This TCR came from a human donor with ulcerative colitis or Crohn's disease, or a healthy co-twin of an affected twin (not recorded which). The CDR3: CASLGHNEKLFF.